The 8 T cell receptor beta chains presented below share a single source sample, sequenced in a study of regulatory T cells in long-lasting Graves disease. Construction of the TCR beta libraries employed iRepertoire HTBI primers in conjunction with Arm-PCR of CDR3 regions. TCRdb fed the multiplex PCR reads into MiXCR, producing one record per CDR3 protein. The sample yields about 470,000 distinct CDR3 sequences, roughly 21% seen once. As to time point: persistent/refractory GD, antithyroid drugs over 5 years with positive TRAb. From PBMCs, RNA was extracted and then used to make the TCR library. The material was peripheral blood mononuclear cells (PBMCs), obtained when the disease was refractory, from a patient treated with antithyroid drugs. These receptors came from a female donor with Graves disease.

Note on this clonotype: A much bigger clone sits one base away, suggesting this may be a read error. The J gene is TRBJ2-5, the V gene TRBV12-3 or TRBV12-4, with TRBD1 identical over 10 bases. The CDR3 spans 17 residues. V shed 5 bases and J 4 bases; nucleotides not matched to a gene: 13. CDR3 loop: CASSPSEGQGRAETQYF. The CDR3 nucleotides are TGTGCCAGCAGTCCTAGTGAGGGACAGGGGAGGGCAGAGACCCAGTACTTC.

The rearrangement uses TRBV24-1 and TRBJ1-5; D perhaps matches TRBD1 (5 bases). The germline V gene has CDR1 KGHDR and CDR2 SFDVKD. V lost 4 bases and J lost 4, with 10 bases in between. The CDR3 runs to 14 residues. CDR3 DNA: TGTGCCACCAGTGACCCTAGACAGAATCAGCCCCAGCATTTT. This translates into CATSDPRQNQPQHF.

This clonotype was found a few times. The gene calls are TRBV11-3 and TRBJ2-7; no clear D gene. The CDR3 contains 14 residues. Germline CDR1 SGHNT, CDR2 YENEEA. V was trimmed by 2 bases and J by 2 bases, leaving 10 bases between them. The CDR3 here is CASSLPDGAYEQYF. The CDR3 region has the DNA TGTGCCAGCAGCTTACCGGACGGCGCCTACGAGCAGTACTTC.

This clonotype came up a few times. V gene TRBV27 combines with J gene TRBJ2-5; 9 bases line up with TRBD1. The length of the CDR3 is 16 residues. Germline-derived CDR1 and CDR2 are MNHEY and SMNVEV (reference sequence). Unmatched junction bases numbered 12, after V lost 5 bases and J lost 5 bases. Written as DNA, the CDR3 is TGTGCCAGCAGTCACGGACCCGGGACAGGGTGGGAGACCCAGTACTTC. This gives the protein CASSHGPGTGWETQYF.

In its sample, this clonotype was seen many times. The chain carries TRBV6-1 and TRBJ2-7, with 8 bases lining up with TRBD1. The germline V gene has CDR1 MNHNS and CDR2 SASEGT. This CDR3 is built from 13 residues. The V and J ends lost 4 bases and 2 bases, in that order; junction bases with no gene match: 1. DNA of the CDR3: TGTGCCAGCAGTGGACAGGGGCCCTACGAGCAGTACTTC. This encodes CASSGQGPYEQYF.

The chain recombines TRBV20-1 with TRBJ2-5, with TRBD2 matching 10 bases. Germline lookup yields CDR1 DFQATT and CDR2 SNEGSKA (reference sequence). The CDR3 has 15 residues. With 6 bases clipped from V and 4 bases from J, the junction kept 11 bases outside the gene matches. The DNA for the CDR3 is TGCAGTGCCCGGACTAGCGGATACCTTCCAGAGACCCAGTACTTC. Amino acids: CSARTSGYLPETQYF.

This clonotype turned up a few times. As DNA, the CDR3 is TGTGCCAGCAGTTACTCGACCTGGAGGGCACACGGGACTGAAGCTTTCTTT. Its translation: CASSYSTWRAHGTEAFF. The chain joins TRBV6-5 to TRBJ1-1; no clear D. Trimming pared 0 bases from V and 5 bases from J, leaving 19 bases between. This CDR3 spans 17 amino acids. Germline V gene lookup returns CDR1 MNHEY and CDR2 SVGAGI.

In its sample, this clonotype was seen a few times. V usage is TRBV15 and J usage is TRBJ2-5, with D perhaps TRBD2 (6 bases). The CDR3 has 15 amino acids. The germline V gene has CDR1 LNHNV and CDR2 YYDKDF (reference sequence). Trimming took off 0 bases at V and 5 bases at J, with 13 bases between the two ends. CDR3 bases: TGTGCCACCAGCAGAGATAGCGGTGGCTCGGAGACCCAGTACTTC. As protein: CATSRDSGGSETQYF.